Included here is one T cell receptor beta chain sequence, with context. CDR1 MNHEY and CDR2 SVGAGI come from the germline V gene. V shed 6 bases and J shed 8 bases, with 10 bases lying between them. This CDR3 spans 11 amino acids. This sample is drawn from a study of blood T cell repertoires in COVID-19. Across the whole study: Both acute and convalescent COVID-19 samples were obtained from the United States, Italy and Spain. T cells, B-cell-depleted T cells, or PBMCs supplied cDNA or gDNA.

Per the original data handling: Reference gene primer amplification gave estimated nucleated cell counts. Sequencing used immunoSEQ multiplex PCR; TCRdb keeps in-frame clones, though not all of them. D and trimming come from the DNA, and the V and J calls and clone size come from that table. The sample lists approximately 240,000 clones; around 83% were seen once. The chain is built from TRBV6-5 and TRBJ1-2, with a tentative D call TRBD1 (6 bases). The clonotype comes from a woman aged 40 to 50 who had recovered from COVID-19. The source material was peripheral blood. The CDR3 region is CASRQGLGYTF. CDR3 nucleotide sequence: TGTGCCAGCAGACAGGGTCTAGGCTACACCTTC.